Listed here are 14 T cell receptor beta chains from one sample, sequenced in a study of vaccination and CD4 T cells after COVID-19. Cultured CD4+ T-cell DNA underwent Oncomine TCR Beta short-read sequencing. Each CDR3 protein gets one entry after TCRdb re-called the PCR reads with MiXCR. The table shows over 15,000 distinct CDR3 sequences, with under 45% occurring only once. Treatment denoted: approximately 10-day PBMC culture with coronavirus spike peptide pools or control peptides (ViraFEST assay). Antigens of these TCRs are unknown. Sequenced material: CD4+ T cells from blood, cultured in vitro, taken after SARS-CoV-2 vaccination. These TCRs come from a human donor who had recovered from COVID-19.

The chain combines TRBV19 with TRBJ2-7; 7 nucleotides match TRBD2. CDR1 and CDR2 from the germline V gene are LNHDA and SQIVND (reference sequence). This CDR3 has 14 amino acids. V trimming: 3 bases; J trimming: 7 bases; junction bases outside the gene matches: 9. CDR3 coding DNA: TGTGCCAGTAGTATCGGCGGGAGTAGAGGGGAGCAGTACTTC. It is translated as CASSIGGSRGEQYF.

This clonotype was seen a handful of times. The chain uses TRBV7-2 and TRBJ1-6; tentative D call: TRBD1 (5 bases). Looked up from germline, CDR1 is SGHTA and CDR2 is FQGNSA. The CDR3 loop spans 17 amino acids. Trimming left V 1 base short and J 9 bases short, with 19 bases between. The CDR3 here is CASSLVGGSSNFSPLHF. The CDR3 nucleotides are TGTGCCAGCAGCTTAGTCGGGGGAAGCTCGAATTTTTCACCCCTCCACTTT.

J is TRBJ2-2 and V is TRBV4-1; tentatively, D is TRBD1 or TRBD2 (5 bases each). Trimming removed 4 bases from V and 4 bases from J, with 16 bases in between. The length of the CDR3 is 16 residues. CDR1 and CDR2 (germline): MGHRA, YSYEKL. CDR3 sequence (DNA): TGCGCCAGCAGCCGAAGTCCCCGGGGCAGCACCGGGGAGCTGTTTTTT. Encoded protein: CASSRSPRGSTGELFF.

This clonotype occurred a few times. The chain carries TRBV20-1 and TRBJ1-3; 9 nucleotides match TRBD1. The V gene's germline CDR1 is DFQATT and CDR2 SNEGSKA (reference sequence). With V trimmed by 5 bases and J by 3 bases, 8 bases remained unmatched. The CDR3 totals 15 residues. In DNA, the CDR3 is TGCAGTGCTGTAACCGGGACAGGGTTTGGAAACACCATATATTTT. It codes for CSAVTGTGFGNTIYF.

The sample holds a few counts of this clonotype. This chain joins TRBV20-1 and TRBJ1-6, with D possibly being TRBD1 (6 bases). CDR1 is DFQATT and CDR2 is SNEGSKA in the germline V gene (reference sequence). Deletions cut 0 bases from V and 9 bases from J, with 18 bases between. The CDR3 is made up of 16 amino acids. CDR3 protein: CSARDELGGFSSPLHF. The CDR3 bases are TGCAGTGCTAGAGATGAGTTAGGGGGATTTAGTTCACCCCTCCACTTT.

This clonotype was seen a few times. One end of the junction does not line up with germline, which may come from a read error. The rearrangement joins TRBV2 to TRBJ1-4; no clear D. The length of the CDR3 is 14 residues. Germline CDR1 is SNHLY and CDR2 is FYNNEI. CDR3 sequence: CASSEGTTNEKLFF. Here the CDR3 DNA reads TGTGCCAGCAGCGAAGGTACAACTAATGAAAAACTGTTTTTT.

J is TRBJ1-5 and V is TRBV25-1, with D unclear. This CDR3 has 11 amino acids. Per the germline V gene, CDR1 is MGHDK and CDR2 is SYGVNS. Trimming shortened V by 8 bases and J by 4 bases, and 6 bases separated the two germline ends. The CDR3, as DNA: TGTGCCAGCGGTCGGAATCAGCCCCAGCATTTT. Protein product: CASGRNQPQHF.

This clonotype has just one count. The J gene is TRBJ2-1, the V gene TRBV19; 11 bases map to TRBD2. Germline V gene sequence: CDR1 LNHDA, CDR2 SQIVND (reference sequence). The CDR3 is 16 amino acids. J lost 7 bases, V lost 5 bases, and 10 bases had no gene match. CDR3 protein: CASSPTSGKGGNEQFF. In DNA form, the CDR3 reads TGTGCCAGTAGTCCGACTAGCGGGAAAGGGGGGAATGAGCAGTTCTTC.

The chain has TRBV18 and TRBJ2-2; D is unresolved. CDR3 length equals 12 residues. V dropped 4 bases and J dropped 6 bases, with 6 bases sitting between them. Germline V gene data show CDR1 as KGHSH and CDR2 as LQKENI. CDR3 nucleotides: TGTGCCAGCTCACAAAGGTCCGGGGAGCTGTTTTTT. Encoded protein: CASSQRSGELFF.

This clonotype was observed once. DNA of the CDR3: TGTGCCAGCAGAGACTCACTAGCGGGAGAATCCTACGAGCAGTACTTC. Translation: CASRDSLAGESYEQYF. The chain joins TRBV6-1 to TRBJ2-7, with 11 bases fitting TRBD2. Germline CDR1 MNHNS, CDR2 SASEGT. Unmatched junction bases numbered 8, after V lost 6 bases and J lost 1 base. The CDR3 spans 16 residues.

This chain uses TRBV6-1 with TRBJ2-3, with D possibly matching TRBD1 (6 bases). V dropped 5 bases and J dropped 7 bases, with 10 bases sitting between them. Germline V gives CDR1 MNHNS, CDR2 SASEGT. The CDR3 extends over 12 amino acids. The CDR3 loop reads CASSQQGNTQYF. The CDR3 nucleotides read TGTGCCAGCAGTCAACAGGGAAATACGCAGTATTTT.

This clonotype was observed a handful of times. This sequence joins TRBV6-1 and TRBJ1-2, with D possibly matching TRBD1 (6 bases). Looked up from germline, CDR1 is MNHNS and CDR2 is SASEGT. The CDR3 runs to 14 residues. Trimming took 7 bases from V and 1 from J, leaving 13 bases between them. CDR3 coding DNA: TGTGCCAGCACCCCTTACAGGGATAACTATGGCTACACCTTC. Translating it yields CASTPYRDNYGYTF.

This clonotype was observed a single time. The rearrangement joins TRBV7-8 to TRBJ2-7; 7 bases are shared with TRBD1. V lost 4 bases and J lost 2; bases outside the gene matches: 2. CDR3 size: 13 residues. Germline loops: CDR1 SGHVS, CDR2 FQNEAQ. The CDR3 nucleotides are TGTGCCAGCAGCTACCAGGGGGCCTACGAGCAGTACTTC. Protein: CASSYQGAYEQYF.

V usage is TRBV20-1 and J usage is TRBJ2-3; 10 nucleotides agree with TRBD2. V shed 7 bases and J 0 bases; nucleotides not matched to a gene: 4. CDR3 length equals 14 residues. Per germline, CDR1 DFQATT and CDR2 SNEGSKA (reference sequence). In DNA form, the CDR3 reads TGCAGTGGGAAACTAGCGGGAAGCACAGATACGCAGTATTTT. Protein sequence: CSGKLAGSTDTQYF.